The 21 T cell receptor beta chains in this list originate from one sample, sequenced in a study of shared clonotypes between healthy human individuals. Profiling relied on immunoSEQ multiplex PCR, and the TCRdb table lists in-frame clones only, not all of them. The data show some 900,000 clones, less than 85% seen once. Sequenced: memory CD4+ T cells sorted from blood. The subset: CD45RA-negative fraction. These receptors came from a young man in good health.

The chain is built from TRBV11-2 and TRBJ1-2; a possible D gene is TRBD1 (6 bases). Germline CDR1 is SGHAT and CDR2 is FQNNGV. This CDR3 comprises 17 residues. Between the trimmed V and J ends, which lost 0 bases and 5 bases, there was a span of 19 bases. The CDR3 region is CASSLDPTGTRKYGYTF. The CDR3 DNA reads TGTGCCAGCAGCTTAGACCCCACAGGGACGAGAAAGTATGGCTACACCTTC.

Comment on this clone: Other nucleotide sequences in the sample specify the same CDR3. The V call is TRBV5-1, the J call TRBJ2-3, with D possibly matching TRBD1 (6 bases). The germline V gene encodes CDR1 SGHRS and CDR2 YFSETQ. The ends were cut back, 0 bases at V and 6 bases at J, with 11 bases in the middle. The CDR3 loop spans 14 amino acids. The CDR3: CASSLGQETDTQYF. The CDR3 DNA sequence: TGCGCCAGCAGCTTGGGACAGGAAACCGATACGCAGTATTTT. The full variable domain, completed using reference TRBV5-1 and TRBJ2-3, is KAGVTQTPRYLIKTRGQQVTLSCSPISGHRSVSWYQQTPGQGLQFLFEYFSETQRNKGNFPGRFSGRQFSNSRSEMNVSTLELGDSALYLCASSLGQETDTQYFGPGTRLTVL.

This chain uses TRBV14 with TRBJ2-5, with D perhaps TRBD1 (6 bases). CDR3 size: 14 residues. Germline assignment: CDR1 SGHDN and CDR2 FVKESK. V lost 1 base and J 5 bases, leaving 11 bases between the germline ends. The CDR3 spells CASSQGAGAETQYF. CDR3 in DNA: TGTGCCAGCAGCCAAGGGGCAGGGGCGGAGACCCAGTACTTC.

This clone was counted between two and nine times. This chain uses TRBV25-1 with TRBJ2-1, with D possibly matching TRBD1 (5 bases). The CDR3 is 13 amino acids. Germline V gene data show CDR1 as MGHDK and CDR2 as SYGVNS. V was pared by 2 bases and J by 7 bases, with 9 bases between. CDR3 nucleotides: TGTGCCAGCAGTGAACGATACAGGAATGAGCAGTTCTTC. It codes for CASSERYRNEQFF.

This chain links TRBV5-1 with TRBJ2-3, with 10 bases that match TRBD2. In germline, CDR1 is SGHRS, CDR2 YFSETQ. V shed 2 bases and J 5 bases; nucleotides not matched to a gene: 8. This CDR3 is built from 16 residues. In DNA, the CDR3 is TGCGCCAGCAGCTTCGGAGGGCTAGCGGGGGTAGATACGCAGTATTTT. It specifies CASSFGGLAGVDTQYF.

The genes are TRBV9 and TRBJ1-2; D not resolved. This CDR3 comprises 13 residues. V was cut by 3 bases and J by 4 bases, with 10 bases left in between. Germline V gene data show CDR1 as SGDLS and CDR2 as YYNGEE. CDR3 residues: CASSAYTAYGYTF. The DNA for the CDR3 is TGTGCCAGCAGCGCTTACACGGCCTATGGCTACACCTTC.

The chain links TRBV15 to TRBJ2-7; 8 bases fit TRBD1. The ends lost 0 bases at V and 2 bases at J; junction bases unmatched: 0. Germline V gene data show CDR1 as LNHNV and CDR2 as YYDKDF (reference sequence). The length of the CDR3 is 14 residues. The CDR3 nucleotides read TGTGCCACCAGCAGAGAGGGACAGGCCTACGAGCAGTACTTC. This sequence encodes CATSREGQAYEQYF.

The chain carries TRBV10-3 and TRBJ1-2, with unresolved D. The CDR3 spans 14 residues. Between the trimmed V and J ends, which lost 0 bases and 4 bases, there was a span of 9 bases. Germline V lookup: CDR1 ENHRY, CDR2 SYGVKD. The CDR3 sequence: CAISESGRPYGYTF. Here the CDR3 DNA reads TGTGCCATCAGTGAGTCCGGCAGGCCCTATGGCTACACCTTC.

The table lists this clone with a count of one. The sample contains more than one DNA sequence encoding this CDR3. The chain carries TRBV6-5 and TRBJ1-6; TRBD1 matches 8 bases. The CDR3 covers 14 residues. V dropped 6 bases and J dropped 7; count of bases not matched to a gene: 5. Germline-derived CDR1 and CDR2 are MNHEY and SVGAGI. The CDR3 nucleotides are TGTGCCAGCAGAGTAGGACAGGGAAATTCACCCCTCCACTTT. This codes for CASRVGQGNSPLHF.

The chain has TRBV5-1 and TRBJ1-2, with a tentative D call TRBD1 (6 bases). CDR1 is SGHRS, CDR2 YFSETQ, per germline. The CDR3 runs to 16 residues. Trimming removed 3 bases at V and 9 bases at J, with 24 bases between. CDR3 nucleotides: TGCGCCAGCAGCTCATCAGGGGCCCTTGGTACGAGTAGCTACACCTTC. It translates to CASSSSGALGTSSYTF.

V usage is TRBV6-1 and J usage is TRBJ1-5; no firm D call. The CDR3 spans 15 residues. Trimming shortened V by 7 bases and J by 3 bases, and 16 bases separated the two germline ends. CDR1 is MNHNS, CDR2 SASEGT, per germline. DNA of the CDR3: TGTGCCAGCATTCAACAGAGAAATAACAATCAGCCCCAGCATTTT. This translates into CASIQQRNNNQPQHF.

The V call is TRBV19, the J call TRBJ2-5, with D maybe TRBD2 (5 bases). Germline V gene lookup returns CDR1 LNHDA and CDR2 SQIVND (reference sequence). The germline V and J ends were trimmed by 5 bases and 5 bases, with 12 bases remaining between them. The CDR3 runs 13 residues. The CDR3 nucleotides are TGTGCCAGTAGTGATACCCCGGGGGAGACCCAGTACTTC. This codes for CASSDTPGETQYF.

This chain links TRBV18 with TRBJ2-5; D call uncertain. The CDR3 is made up of 12 amino acids. CDR1 and CDR2 (germline): KGHSH, LQKENI. V was pared by 4 bases and J by 2 bases, with 5 bases between. Here the CDR3 reads CASSLQQETQYF. The DNA of the CDR3 is TGTGCCAGCTCACTTCAGCAAGAGACCCAGTACTTC.

This chain links TRBV2 with TRBJ2-2; D might be TRBD2 (6 bases). V was trimmed by 4 bases and J by 4 bases, leaving 10 bases between them. Germline lookup yields CDR1 SNHLY and CDR2 FYNNEI. The CDR3 totals 14 residues. The CDR3 region is CASSADYGTGELFF. The CDR3 nucleotides read TGTGCCAGCAGTGCGGACTATGGCACCGGGGAGCTGTTTTTT.

The chain joins TRBV10-3 to TRBJ2-7, with 10 bases aligning to TRBD1. The CDR3 is made up of 11 amino acids. The germline CDR1 and CDR2 sequences are ENHRY and SYGVKD. Unmatched junction bases numbered 2, after V lost 10 bases and J lost 5 bases. The CDR3 DNA reads TGTGCCAGTGGGACAGGGGACGAGCAGTACTTC. Its protein is CASGTGDEQYF.

V is TRBV19 and J is TRBJ1-1, with 8 bases matching TRBD1. This CDR3 contains 14 residues. V lost 5 bases, J lost 6 bases, and 8 bases stayed unmatched. Germline V gives CDR1 LNHDA, CDR2 SQIVND (reference sequence). The CDR3 DNA reads TGTGCCAGTAGTCAGGGGGCGTCTGTTCCTGAAGCTTTCTTT. Its translation is CASSQGASVPEAFF.

The rearrangement links TRBV6-5 to TRBJ2-7; 10 positions match TRBD1. The junction had 15 bases not matched to a gene; V was cut back by 7 bases and J by 9 bases. This CDR3 is built from 15 residues. Germline assignment: CDR1 MNHEY and CDR2 SVGAGI. In DNA form, the CDR3 reads TGTGCCAGCAACCCGGGACAGGGGTACCCAACCCTGCAGTACTTC. Its protein is CASNPGQGYPTLQYF.

The CDR3 nucleotides are TGTGCCAGCAATAGGGGGCAGGATAAAGAGACCCAGTACTTC. Protein sequence: CASNRGQDKETQYF. The chain is built from TRBV7-2 and TRBJ2-5; TRBD1 matches at 7 bases. The CDR3 has 14 amino acids. Looked up from germline, CDR1 is SGHTA and CDR2 is FQGNSA. J was trimmed by 3 bases and V by 7 bases; bases with no gene match: 8.

This chain connects TRBV5-4 to TRBJ2-2; D remains unclear. The V and J ends lost 4 bases and 5 bases respectively, with 15 bases between them. Germline-derived CDR1 and CDR2 are SGHNT and YYREEE (reference sequence). This CDR3 has 15 amino acids. The CDR3 sequence: CASSGFGIGTGELFF. The CDR3 DNA is TGTGCCAGCAGCGGGTTTGGGATAGGGACCGGGGAGCTGTTTTTT.

Written as DNA, the CDR3 is TGTGCCAGCAGTGGGGGACTCGGGGAGCTGTTTTTT. It codes for CASSGGLGELFF. The rearrangement uses TRBV6-4 and TRBJ2-2, with D possibly matching TRBD2 (6 bases). V was trimmed by 4 bases and J by 7 bases, leaving 7 bases between them. The CDR3 runs to 12 residues. The germline CDR1 and CDR2 sequences are MRHNA and SNTAGT.

The chain uses TRBV19 and TRBJ2-7, with a weak D call TRBD2 (6 bases). Germline V gives CDR1 LNHDA, CDR2 SQIVND (reference sequence). Trimming removed 5 bases from V and 4 bases from J, with 15 bases in between. The length of the CDR3 is 14 residues. As DNA, the CDR3 is TGTGCCAGTAGTCTCTCCGGGGACTCGTACGAGCAGTACTTC. Its protein is CASSLSGDSYEQYF. The variable domain in full, completed from reference TRBV19 and TRBJ2-7, reads DGGITQSPKYLFRKEGQNVTLSCEQNLNHDAMYWYRQDPGQGLRLIYYSQIVNDFQKGDIAEGYSVSREKKESFPLTVTSAQKNPTAFYLCASSLSGDSYEQYFGPGTRLTVT.